One sample yielded the 9 T cell receptor beta chains listed below, sequenced in a study of identical twins. From the 5' RACE reads, TCRdb called clonotypes with MiXCR, one entry per CDR3 protein. Of roughly 770,000 distinct CDR3 sequences listed, about 18% are singletons. These data were also reused for a study on T cells expressing NK-cell markers.

Sequences were obtained from PBMCs. The receptors derive from a woman younger than 35 in good health.

This clonotype was seen repeatedly, ten times or more. The chain has TRBV3-1 and TRBJ2-5; 13 positions agree with TRBD2. This CDR3 spans 16 amino acids. The V segment lost 3 bases and the J segment 5 bases; nucleotides outside the gene matches: 6. Germline values: CDR1 LGHDT, CDR2 YNNKEL (reference sequence). The CDR3 protein is CASSHGLAGAHETQYF. DNA of the CDR3: TGTGCCAGCAGCCACGGACTAGCGGGAGCCCACGAGACCCAGTACTTC.

There are a few counts of this clonotype. The V gene is TRBV12-3 or TRBV12-4, the J gene TRBJ2-2; D remains unclear. With 6 bases removed from V and 7 bases from J, the gap between germline ends came to 9 bases. The CDR3 is 12 residues long. The CDR3 nucleotides read TGTGCCAGCAGCCATAGTGGCGGGGAGCTGTTTTTT. It codes for CASSHSGGELFF.

This clonotype was counted only a few times. The genes are TRBV29-1 and TRBJ2-1; D is uncertain. CDR1 and CDR2 from the germline V gene are SQVTM and ANQGSEA. V shed 4 bases and J shed 1 base, with 8 bases lying between them. The CDR3 consists of 13 residues. DNA of the CDR3: TGCAGCGTTGGGCCCCGATCCTACAATGAGCAGTTCTTC. Protein product: CSVGPRSYNEQFF.

This clonotype was counted between two and nine times. This sequence joins TRBV20-1 and TRBJ2-1, with 8 bases lining up with TRBD2. Looked up from germline, CDR1 is DFQATT and CDR2 is SNEGSKA (reference sequence). The CDR3 has 16 amino acids. The V gene end was trimmed by 2 bases and the J gene end by 1 base; junction bases not matched to a gene: 7. The CDR3 DNA reads TGCAGTGCTAGACTGTTTGAGCGGGGGTCCTACAATGAGCAGTTCTTC. Protein: CSARLFERGSYNEQFF.

This clonotype was counted at least ten times. V is TRBV6-5 and J is TRBJ2-5; no firm D call. The V gene's germline CDR1 is MNHEY and CDR2 SVGAGI. The CDR3 is 13 residues long. The germline V and J ends were trimmed by 4 bases and 1 base, with 7 bases remaining between them. CDR3 nucleotide sequence: TGTGCCAGCAGTTTCCAACCCCAAGAGACCCAGTACTTC. It is translated as CASSFQPQETQYF.

This clonotype occurred a few times. The chain is built from TRBV12-3 or TRBV12-4 and TRBJ2-2; 7 bases line up with TRBD1. This CDR3 contains 15 residues. Trimming took 7 bases from V and 3 from J; bases not matched to a gene: 8. The CDR3 here is CASNNDRADTGELFF. The CDR3 DNA sequence: TGTGCCAGCAACAACGACAGGGCGGACACCGGGGAGCTGTTTTTT.

The chain couples TRBV6-2 or TRBV6-3 to TRBJ2-3; D gene uncertain. Trimming pared 5 bases from V and 2 bases from J, leaving 11 bases between. The CDR3 consists of 14 residues. The germline V gene encodes CDR1 MNHEY and CDR2 SVGEGT. As DNA, the CDR3 is TGTGCCAGCAGTGCAGGTGCCACCACAGATACGCAGTATTTT. This gives the protein CASSAGATTDTQYF.

The chain uses TRBV27 and TRBJ1-6, with D maybe TRBD1 (6 bases). Germline assignment: CDR1 MNHEY and CDR2 SMNVEV (reference sequence). This CDR3 has 15 residues. Trimming removed 3 bases from V and 7 bases from J, with 13 bases in between. The CDR3 spells CASSFLGAVNSPLHF. The CDR3 DNA sequence: TGTGCCAGCAGTTTTCTGGGGGCAGTAAATTCACCCCTCCACTTT.

This clonotype was observed a handful of times. Here the CDR3 DNA reads TGTGCCAGCAGAACCGGGACTAGCGGCGAGCAGTACTTC. As protein: CASRTGTSGEQYF. The chain couples TRBV7-2 to TRBJ2-7; TRBD2 aligns across 11 bases. CDR1 is SGHTA, CDR2 FQGNSA, per germline. Unmatched junction bases numbered 4, after V lost 6 bases and J lost 6 bases. The CDR3 extends over 13 amino acids.